This TCR beta chain was identified in a study of beta chain features in type 1 diabetes. On the study more broadly: Cell yields, age and gender were similar between patients and healthy donors. General study findings and limits: The study found fewer insertions and more deletions at VDJ junctions in type 1 diabetes patients.

TCRB transcripts that were expressed got sequenced, as all of the isolated RNA had been reverse transcribed. Repertoires were generated with immunoSEQ multiplex PCR, while TCRdb's copy carries only in-frame clones and drops some. The table lists fewer than 500,000 clones, roughly 13% of them singletons. After removal of 5 bases from V and 10 bases from J, the junction contained 6 bases not matched to a gene. Germline V lookup: CDR1 SGHVS, CDR2 FQNEAQ. The CDR3 loop spans 14 amino acids. Turning to this clone: The antigen is unknown.

The chain combines TRBV7-8 with TRBJ1-6, with 9 bases that match TRBD1. The sequencing input was naive CD4+ T cells from blood. The source is a man younger than 45 in good health. This chain's CDR3 is CASSLDRGRSPLHF. The CDR3, as DNA: TGTGCCAGCAGCCTGGACAGGGGACGGTCACCCCTCCACTTT. Full variable domain (outside the CDR3, taken from reference TRBV7-8 and TRBJ1-6): GAGVSQSPRYKVAKRGQDVALRCDPISGHVSLFWYQQALGQGPEFLTYFQNEAQLDKSGLPSDRFFAERPEGSVSTLKIQRTQQEDSAVYLCASSLDRGRSPLHFGNGTRLTVT.